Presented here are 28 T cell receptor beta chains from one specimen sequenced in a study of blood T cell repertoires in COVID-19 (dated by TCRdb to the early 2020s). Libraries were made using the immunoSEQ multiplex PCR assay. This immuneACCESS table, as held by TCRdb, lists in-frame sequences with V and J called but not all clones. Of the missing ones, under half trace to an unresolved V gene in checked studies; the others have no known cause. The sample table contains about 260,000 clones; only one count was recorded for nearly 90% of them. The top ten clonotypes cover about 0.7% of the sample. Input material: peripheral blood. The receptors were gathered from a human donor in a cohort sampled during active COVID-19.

The DNA for the CDR3 is TGTGCCGCTGGCCGGGGAAGAGATGAAAAACTGTTTTTT. Residues: CAAGRGRDEKLFF. J is TRBJ1-4 and V is TRBV19; D is undetermined. This CDR3 has 13 amino acids. V lost 11 bases and J 6 bases, leaving 16 bases between the germline ends. CDR1 and CDR2 from the germline V gene are LNHDA and SQIVND (reference sequence). The full variable domain, with the rest looked up from reference TRBV19 and TRBJ1-4, is DGGITQSPKYLFRKEGQNVTLSCEQNLNHDAMYWYRQDPGQGLRLIYYSQIVNDFQKGDIAEGYSVSREKKESFPLTVTSAQKNPTAFYLCAAGRGRDEKLFFGSGTQLSVL.

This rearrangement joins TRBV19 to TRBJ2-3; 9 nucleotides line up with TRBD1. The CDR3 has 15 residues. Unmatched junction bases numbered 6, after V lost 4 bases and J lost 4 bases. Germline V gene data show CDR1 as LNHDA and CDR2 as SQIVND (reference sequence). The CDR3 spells CASSNDRGGADTQYF. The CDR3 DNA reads TGTGCCAGTAGTAACGACAGGGGGGGGGCAGATACGCAGTATTTT. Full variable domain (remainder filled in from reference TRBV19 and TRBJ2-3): DGGITQSPKYLFRKEGQNVTLSCEQNLNHDAMYWYRQDPGQGLRLIYYSQIVNDFQKGDIAEGYSVSREKKESFPLTVTSAQKNPTAFYLCASSNDRGGADTQYFGPGTRLTVL.

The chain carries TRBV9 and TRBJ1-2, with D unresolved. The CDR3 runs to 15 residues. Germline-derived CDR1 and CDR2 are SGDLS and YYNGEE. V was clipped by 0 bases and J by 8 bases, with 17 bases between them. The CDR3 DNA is TGTGCCAGCAGCGTAGAACCGGGAACCTTGGGGGGCTACACCTTC. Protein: CASSVEPGTLGGYTF.

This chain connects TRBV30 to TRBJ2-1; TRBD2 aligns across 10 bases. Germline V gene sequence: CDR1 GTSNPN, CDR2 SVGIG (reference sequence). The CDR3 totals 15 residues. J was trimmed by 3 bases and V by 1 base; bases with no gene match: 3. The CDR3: CAWSGLAGVYNEQFF. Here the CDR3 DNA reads TGTGCCTGGAGTGGGCTAGCGGGGGTCTACAATGAGCAGTTCTTC.

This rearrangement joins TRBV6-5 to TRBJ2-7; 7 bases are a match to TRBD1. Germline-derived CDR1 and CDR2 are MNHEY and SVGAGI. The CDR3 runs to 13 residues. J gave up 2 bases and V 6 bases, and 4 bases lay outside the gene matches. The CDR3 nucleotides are TGTGCCAGCAGCAGGGACAGCACCTACGAGCAGTACTTC. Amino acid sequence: CASSRDSTYEQYF.

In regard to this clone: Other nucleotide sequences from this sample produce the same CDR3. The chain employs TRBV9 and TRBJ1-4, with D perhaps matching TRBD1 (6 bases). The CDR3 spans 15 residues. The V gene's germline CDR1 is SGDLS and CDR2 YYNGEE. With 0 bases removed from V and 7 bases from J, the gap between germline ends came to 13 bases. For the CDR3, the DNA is TGTGCCAGCAGCGTAGGGCCAGGGGAAGGTGAAAAACTGTTTTTT. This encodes CASSVGPGEGEKLFF.

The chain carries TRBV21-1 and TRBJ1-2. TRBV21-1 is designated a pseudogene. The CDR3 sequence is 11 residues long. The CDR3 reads CATERGYGYTF. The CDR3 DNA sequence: TGTGCCACCGAGAGAGGCTATGGCTACACCTTC.

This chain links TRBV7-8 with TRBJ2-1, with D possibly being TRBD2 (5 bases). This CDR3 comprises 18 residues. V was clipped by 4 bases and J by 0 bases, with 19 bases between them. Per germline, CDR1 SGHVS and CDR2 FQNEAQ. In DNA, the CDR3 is TGTGCCAGCAGCTCCAATCCCCCGCCGGGGAGCTCCTACAATGAGCAGTTCTTC. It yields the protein CASSSNPPPGSSYNEQFF. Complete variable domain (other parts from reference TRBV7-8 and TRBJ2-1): GAGVSQSPRYKVAKRGQDVALRCDPISGHVSLFWYQQALGQGPEFLTYFQNEAQLDKSGLPSDRFFAERPEGSVSTLKIQRTQQEDSAVYLCASSSNPPPGSSYNEQFFGPGTRLTVL.

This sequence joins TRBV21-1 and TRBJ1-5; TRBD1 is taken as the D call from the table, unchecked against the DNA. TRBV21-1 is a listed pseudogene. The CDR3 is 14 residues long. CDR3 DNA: TGTGCCAGAAACATTGACAGTCGTTATCAGCCCCAGCATTTT. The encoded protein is CARNIDSRYQPQHF.

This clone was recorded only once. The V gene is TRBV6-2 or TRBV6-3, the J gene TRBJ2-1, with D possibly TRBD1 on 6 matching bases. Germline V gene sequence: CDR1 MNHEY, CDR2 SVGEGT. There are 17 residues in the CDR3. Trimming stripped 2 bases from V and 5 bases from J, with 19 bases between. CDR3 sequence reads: CASSYSPRGYFNNEQFF. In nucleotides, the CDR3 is TGTGCCAGCAGTTACAGCCCCAGGGGATATTTTAACAATGAGCAGTTCTTC.

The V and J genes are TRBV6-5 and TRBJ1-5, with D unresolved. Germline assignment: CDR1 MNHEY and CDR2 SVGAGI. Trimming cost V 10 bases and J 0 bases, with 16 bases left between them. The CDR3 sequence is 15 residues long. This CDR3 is CATGIEGNSNQPQHF. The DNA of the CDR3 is TGTGCCACCGGAATAGAGGGAAATAGCAATCAGCCCCAGCATTTT.

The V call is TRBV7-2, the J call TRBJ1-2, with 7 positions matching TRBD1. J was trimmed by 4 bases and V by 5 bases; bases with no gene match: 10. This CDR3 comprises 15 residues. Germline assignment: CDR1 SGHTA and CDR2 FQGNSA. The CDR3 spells CASSPRQGFVYGYTF. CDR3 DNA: TGTGCCAGCAGCCCGAGACAGGGCTTTGTCTATGGCTACACCTTC. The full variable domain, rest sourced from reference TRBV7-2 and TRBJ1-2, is GAGVSQSPSNKVTEKGKDVELRCDPISGHTALYWYRQSLGQGLEFLIYFQGNSAPDKSGLPSDRFSAERTGGSVSTLTIQRTQQEDSAVYLCASSPRQGFVYGYTFGSGTRLTVV.

CDR3 sequence: CASSLVPGVTLRNTIYF. The CDR3 DNA is TGTGCCAGCAGCTTAGTTCCCGGGGTAACTCTTAGAAACACCATATATTTT. V usage is TRBV7-2 and J usage is TRBJ1-3; D is unresolved. Trimming cost V 1 base and J 5 bases, with 18 bases left between them. The V gene's germline CDR1 is SGHTA and CDR2 FQGNSA. The CDR3 is 17 residues long.

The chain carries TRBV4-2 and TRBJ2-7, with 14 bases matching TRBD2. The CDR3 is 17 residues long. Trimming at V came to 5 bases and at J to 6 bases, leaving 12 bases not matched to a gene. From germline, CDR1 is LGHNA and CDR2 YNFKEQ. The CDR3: CASSRLAGGPGSPEQYF. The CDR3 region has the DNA TGTGCCAGCAGCAGACTAGCGGGAGGGCCCGGCTCTCCCGAGCAGTACTTC.

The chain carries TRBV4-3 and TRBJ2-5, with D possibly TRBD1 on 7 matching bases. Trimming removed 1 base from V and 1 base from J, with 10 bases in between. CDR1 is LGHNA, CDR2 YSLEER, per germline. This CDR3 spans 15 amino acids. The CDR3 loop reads CASSQAGGTQETQYF. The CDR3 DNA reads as TGCGCCAGCAGCCAAGCAGGGGGGACCCAAGAGACCCAGTACTTC.

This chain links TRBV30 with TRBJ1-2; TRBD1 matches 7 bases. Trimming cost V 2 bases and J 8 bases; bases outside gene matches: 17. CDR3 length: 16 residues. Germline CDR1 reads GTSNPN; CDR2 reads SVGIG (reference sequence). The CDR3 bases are TGTGCCTGGAGTTACGGTCCGACAGGGAACTTTATGGGCTACACCTTC. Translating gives CAWSYGPTGNFMGYTF.

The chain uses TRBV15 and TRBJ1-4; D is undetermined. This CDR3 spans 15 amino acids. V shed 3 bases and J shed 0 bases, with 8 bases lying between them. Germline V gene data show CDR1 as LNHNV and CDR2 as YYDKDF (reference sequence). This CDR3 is CATSSPLATNEKLFF. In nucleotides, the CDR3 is TGTGCCACCAGCAGTCCACTTGCAACTAATGAAAAACTGTTTTTT.

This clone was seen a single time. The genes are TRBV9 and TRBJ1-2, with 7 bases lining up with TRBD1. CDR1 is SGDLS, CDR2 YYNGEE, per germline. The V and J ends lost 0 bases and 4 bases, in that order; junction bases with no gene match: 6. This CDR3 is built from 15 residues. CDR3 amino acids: CASSVEAGGSYGYTF. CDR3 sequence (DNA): TGTGCCAGCAGCGTAGAGGCAGGGGGAAGCTATGGCTACACCTTC. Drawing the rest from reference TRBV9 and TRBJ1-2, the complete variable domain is DSGVTQTPKHLITATGQRVTLRCSPRSGDLSVYWYQQSLDQGLQFLIQYYNGEERAKGNILERFSAQQFPDLHSELNLSSLELGDSALYFCASSVEAGGSYGYTFGSGTRLTVV.

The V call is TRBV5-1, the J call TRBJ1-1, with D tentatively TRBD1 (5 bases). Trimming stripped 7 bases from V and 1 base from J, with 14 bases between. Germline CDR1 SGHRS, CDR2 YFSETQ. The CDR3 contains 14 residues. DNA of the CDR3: TGCGCCAGCGGATGGGGGGTGGGGAACACTGAAGCTTTCTTT. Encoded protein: CASGWGVGNTEAFF.

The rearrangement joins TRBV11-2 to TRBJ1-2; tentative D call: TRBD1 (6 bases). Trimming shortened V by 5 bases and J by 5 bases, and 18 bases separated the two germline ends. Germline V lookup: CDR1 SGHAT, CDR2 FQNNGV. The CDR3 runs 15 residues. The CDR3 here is CASSGLGARWYGYTF. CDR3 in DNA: TGTGCCAGCAGCGGCTTGGGGGCCCGTTGGTATGGCTACACCTTC.

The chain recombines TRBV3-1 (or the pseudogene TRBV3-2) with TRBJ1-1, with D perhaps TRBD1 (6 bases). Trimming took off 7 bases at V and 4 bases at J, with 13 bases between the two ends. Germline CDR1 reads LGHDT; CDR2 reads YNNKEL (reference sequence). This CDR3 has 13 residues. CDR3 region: CASTKGVGTEAFF. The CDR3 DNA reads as TGTGCCAGCACCAAGGGGGTCGGCACTGAAGCTTTCTTT.

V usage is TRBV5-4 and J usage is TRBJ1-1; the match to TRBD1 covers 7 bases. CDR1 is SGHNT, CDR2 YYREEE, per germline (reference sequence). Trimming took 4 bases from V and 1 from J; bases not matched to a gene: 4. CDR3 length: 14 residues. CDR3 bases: TGTGCCAGCAGCCGACAGGGTTCGAACACTGAAGCTTTCTTT. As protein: CASSRQGSNTEAFF.

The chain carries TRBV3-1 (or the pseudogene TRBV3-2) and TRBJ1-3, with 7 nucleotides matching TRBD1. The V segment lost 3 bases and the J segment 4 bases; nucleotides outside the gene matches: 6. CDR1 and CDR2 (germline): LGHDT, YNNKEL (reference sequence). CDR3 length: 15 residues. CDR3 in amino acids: CASSHSRGLGNTIYF. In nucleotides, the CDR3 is TGTGCCAGCAGCCATTCTAGGGGGCTCGGAAACACCATATATTTT.

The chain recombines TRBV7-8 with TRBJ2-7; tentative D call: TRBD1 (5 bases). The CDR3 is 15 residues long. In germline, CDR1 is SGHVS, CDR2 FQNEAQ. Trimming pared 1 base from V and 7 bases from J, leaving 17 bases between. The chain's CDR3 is CASSLGSTQAGEQYF. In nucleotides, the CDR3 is TGTGCCAGCAGCTTAGGTTCGACACAGGCCGGGGAGCAGTACTTC.

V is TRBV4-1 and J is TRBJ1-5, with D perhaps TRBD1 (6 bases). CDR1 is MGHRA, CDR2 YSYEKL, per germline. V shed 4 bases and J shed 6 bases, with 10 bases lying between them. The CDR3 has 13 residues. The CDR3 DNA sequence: TGCGCCAGCAGCCGGCAGGACAGTCAGCCCCAGCATTTT. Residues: CASSRQDSQPQHF.

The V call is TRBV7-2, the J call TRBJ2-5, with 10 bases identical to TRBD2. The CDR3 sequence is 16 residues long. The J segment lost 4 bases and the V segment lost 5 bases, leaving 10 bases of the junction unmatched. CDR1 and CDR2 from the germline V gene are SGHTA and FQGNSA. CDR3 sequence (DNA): TGTGCCAGCAGCCTCATGAGCGGGGGGGCCCGAGAGACCCAGTACTTC. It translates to CASSLMSGGARETQYF.

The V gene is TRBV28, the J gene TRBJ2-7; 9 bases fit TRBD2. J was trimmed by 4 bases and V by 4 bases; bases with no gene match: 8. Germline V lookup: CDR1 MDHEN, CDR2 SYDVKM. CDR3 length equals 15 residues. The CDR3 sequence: CASSSPRAGGYEQYF. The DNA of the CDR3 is TGTGCCAGCAGTTCCCCCCGGGCGGGAGGGTACGAGCAGTACTTC.

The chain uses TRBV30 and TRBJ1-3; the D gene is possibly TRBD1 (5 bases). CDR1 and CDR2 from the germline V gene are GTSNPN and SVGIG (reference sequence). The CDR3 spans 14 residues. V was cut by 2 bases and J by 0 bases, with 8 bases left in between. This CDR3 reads CAWSPGNSGNTIYF. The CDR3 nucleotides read TGTGCCTGGAGTCCAGGGAACTCTGGAAACACCATATATTTT.